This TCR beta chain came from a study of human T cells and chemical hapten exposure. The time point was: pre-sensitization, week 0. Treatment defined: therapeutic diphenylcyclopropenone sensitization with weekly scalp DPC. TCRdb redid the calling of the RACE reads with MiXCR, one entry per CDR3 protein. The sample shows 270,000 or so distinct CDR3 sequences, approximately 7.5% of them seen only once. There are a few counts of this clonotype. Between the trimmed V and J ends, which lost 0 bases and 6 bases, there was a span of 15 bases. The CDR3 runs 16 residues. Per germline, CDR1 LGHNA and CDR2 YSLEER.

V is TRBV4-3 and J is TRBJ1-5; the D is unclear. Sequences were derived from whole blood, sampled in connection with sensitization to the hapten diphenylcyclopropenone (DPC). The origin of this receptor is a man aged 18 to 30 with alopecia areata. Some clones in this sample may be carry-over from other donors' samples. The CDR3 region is CASSQDLDGEAQPQHF. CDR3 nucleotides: TGCGCCAGCAGCCAAGATCTGGACGGGGAAGCTCAGCCCCAGCATTTT.